Listed here is a single T cell receptor (beta chain). This specimen comes from a study of T cell changes during pregnancy in multiple sclerosis. J was trimmed by 8 bases and V by 4 bases; bases with no gene match: 12. CDR1 and CDR2 from the germline V gene are KGHSH and LQKENI. The CDR3 totals 17 residues. Assay: immunoSEQ multiplex PCR; the TCRdb copy retains only in-frame clones and omits some. The data contain 40,000 to 45,000 clones, approximately 92% of them singletons. Sequenced here: CD4+ T cells from peripheral blood mononuclear cells, sampled in the first trimester of pregnancy. The sequence came from a female donor with multiple sclerosis, enrolled in a pregnancy study. The rearrangement joins TRBV18 to TRBJ2-1; 12 bases match TRBD2. DNA for the CDR3: TGTGCCAGCTCACGGGCCTCTAGCGGGAGGGCCCTAGATGAGCAGTTCTTC. The encoded protein is CASSRASSGRALDEQFF.